This record concerns one T cell receptor (beta chain) sequence. Which antigen it targets is not known. No base quality information exists; no much larger clone differs at one position. The data are from a study of T cell responses to AZD1222 COVID-19 vaccine listed by TCRdb under 2021. Concerning the study at large: TCR sequencing covered over 230 trial participants: 200 to 220 given two doses of AZD1222 and 26 given two doses of MenACWY control vaccine. Enrollment into the trials was organized by age into subgroups of 18-55, 56-69 and 70-plus years, and those subgroups contained about 150, 27 and 61 TCR-sequenced participants, respectively. General conclusions and limits of the study: Participants were mostly white British and included more females than males, and it was suggested by the authors that clonal diversity may have been underestimated. Only a handful of AZD1222 recipients were SARS-CoV-2 seropositive at baseline, limiting conclusions about previously exposed vaccinees. The 56-69-year group was small, and its depth increase did not reach significance, likely because of low power. Because no day 14 peak-response samples were available, repertoires were characterized only after the peak T cell response. After two AZD1222 doses, both the breadth and the depth of spike-specific TCRs were significantly higher than at day 0 and than in MenACWY recipients. CD4 TCRs associated with the vaccine covered the entire spike protein, and the dominant responses were in regions 160-218 and 743-854. Epitopes outside the regions mutated in the B.1.351 and B.1.1.7 variants were reportedly recognized by nearly half of the unique spike-specific TCRs.

V lost 3 bases and J lost 4 bases; the stretch between them is 10 bases long. Looking up the germline V gene (reference sequence) yields CDR1 MNHEY and CDR2 SMNVEV. The CDR3 sequence holds 15 residues, the cysteine and phenylalanine included. Of all the DNA, just the CDR3 is kept, 45 bases in frame from base 1. The time point label, as the study defines it: about 28 days (+/-7) after the second vaccine dose. According to the study, the label for this sample's treatment or condition signals: meningococcal conjugate vaccine given as trial control. The vaccinee samples were drawn from two UK trials, COV001 and COV002, one of which was a single-blind randomized controlled phase 2/3 trial testing AZD1222 (ChAdOx1 nCoV-19) in healthy adults. For TCRbeta chain sequencing, PBMC samples from trial participants were taken at day 0 and at day 28 after the second dose. The CDR3 regions of human TCRbeta chains were analyzed by immunosequencing. As for how the authors treated the data: Repertoire TCRs were matched against a reference library of SARS-CoV-2-specific TCRs generated with the MIRA antigen-specificity platform. Breadth was defined as the fraction of unique TCRs that were SARS-CoV-2-associated, and depth was defined as the fraction of total T cells that were SARS-CoV-2-associated. Each spike-specific TCR was assigned to its reactive spike region and to a CD4 or CD8 class using the MIRA data. Log10-transformed breadth and depth values were compared by one-way ANOVA with Sidak's multiple comparisons tests. In TCRdb, the immuneACCESS table is reduced to in-frame sequences with V and J assigned. These tables do not hold every clone; where another copy was compared, an unresolved V gene accounts for under half, and the others remain unexplained. For V, J and clone size, that table is used; D and trimming come from the DNA. Across this sample there are approximately 150,000 clones, with 70% to 90% seen only once. Roughly 5.4% of the sample rests with the top ten.

This specimen was peripheral blood, taken 28 days after the second dose of the MenACWY control vaccine. The receptor's source is an adult who received the MenACWY meningococcal vaccine as a control. This chain is built from TRBV27 and TRBJ2-6; the D match is possibly TRBD1 or TRBD2, with 5 bases aligned in each. At the DNA level, the sequence is TGTGCCAGCAGTTTTTGGGGGACCGGGGCCAACGTCCTGACTTTC. Translated, this gives CASSFWGTGANVLTF.